The clone carrying this T cell receptor (beta chain) showed up just a few times. Data came from immunoSEQ multiplex PCR; TCRdb stores just in-frame clones and leaves some out. The sample includes over 30,000 clones, roughly 91% of them seen just once. These data originate in a study of blood T cell repertoires in COVID-19. The CDR3 spans 12 residues. Germline lookup yields CDR1 SGHDT and CDR2 YYEEEE. Trimming shortened V by 2 bases and J by 7 bases, and 10 bases separated the two germline ends. Sequenced input: peripheral blood. The V call is TRBV5-6, the J call TRBJ2-7; no definite D call. This receptor was taken from a man between 65 and 85 years old with active or convalescent COVID-19. The CDR3 protein is CASSFLSREQYF. CDR3 bases: TGTGCCAGCAGCTTTCTTTCGAGGGAGCAGTACTTC.